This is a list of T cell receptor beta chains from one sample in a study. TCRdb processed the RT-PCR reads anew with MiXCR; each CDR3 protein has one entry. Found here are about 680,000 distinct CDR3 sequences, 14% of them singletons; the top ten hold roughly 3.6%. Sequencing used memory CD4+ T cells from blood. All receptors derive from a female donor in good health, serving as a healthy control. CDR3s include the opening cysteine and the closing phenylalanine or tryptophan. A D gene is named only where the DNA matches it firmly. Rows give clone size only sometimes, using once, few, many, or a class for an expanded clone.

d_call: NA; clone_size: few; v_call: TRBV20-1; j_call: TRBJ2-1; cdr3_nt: TGCAGTGCCGTAAGCGGGCCAAGGTACAATGAGCAGTTCTTC; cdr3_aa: CSAVSGPRYNEQFF
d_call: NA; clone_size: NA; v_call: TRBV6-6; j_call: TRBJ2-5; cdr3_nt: TGTGCCAGCAGTTACCAGAAGGGGTGGGAGACCCAGTACTTC; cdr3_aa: CASSYQKGWETQYF
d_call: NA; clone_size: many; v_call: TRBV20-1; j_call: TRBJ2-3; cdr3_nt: TGCAGTGCTAGTTTAAGGGCAGATACGCAGTATTTT; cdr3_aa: CSASLRADTQYF
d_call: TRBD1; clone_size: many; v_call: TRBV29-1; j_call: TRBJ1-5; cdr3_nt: TGCAGCGCTGCTACAGGGGCCAATCAGCCCCAGCATTTT; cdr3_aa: CSAATGANQPQHF
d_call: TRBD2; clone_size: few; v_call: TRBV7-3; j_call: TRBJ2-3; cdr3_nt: TGTGCCAGCAGCTCTGGGGGAGCGGGGGGGCTCACAGATACGCAGTATTTT; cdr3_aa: CASSSGGAGGLTDTQYF
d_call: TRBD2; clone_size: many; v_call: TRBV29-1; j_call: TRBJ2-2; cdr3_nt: TGCAGCGGAGGAACTAGCGGGAGTGGCGGGGAGCTGTTTTTT; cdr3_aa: CSGGTSGSGGELFF
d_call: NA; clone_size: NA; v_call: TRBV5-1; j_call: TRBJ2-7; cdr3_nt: TGCGCCAGCAGCCTTGGAAGGGGTACCCGGGGGGAGCAGTACTTC; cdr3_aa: CASSLGRGTRGEQYF
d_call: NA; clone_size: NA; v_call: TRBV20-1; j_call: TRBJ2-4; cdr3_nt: TGCAGTGCTAGAGTAGGCACCCTGAGAAACATTCAGTACTTC; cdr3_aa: CSARVGTLRNIQYF
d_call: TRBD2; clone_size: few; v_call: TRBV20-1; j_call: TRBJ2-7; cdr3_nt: TGCAGTGCTCCCGAGCAGCGGGGAAGTTACGAGCAGTACTTC; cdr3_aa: CSAPEQRGSYEQYF
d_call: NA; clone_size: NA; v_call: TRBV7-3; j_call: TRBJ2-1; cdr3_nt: TGTGCCAGCAGCGCGACAGGTGCAGAGCAGTTCTTC; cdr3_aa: CASSATGAEQFF
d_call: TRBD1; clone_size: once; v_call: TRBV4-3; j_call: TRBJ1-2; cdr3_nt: TGCGCCAGCAGCCAAGCTTGGGACAGGGAGAATGGCTACACCTTC; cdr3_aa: CASSQAWDRENGYTF
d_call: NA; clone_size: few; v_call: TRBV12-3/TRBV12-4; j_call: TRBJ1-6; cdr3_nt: TGTGCCAGCACGTTGGGGGGCCCTTCACCCCTCCACTTT; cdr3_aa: CASTLGGPSPLHF
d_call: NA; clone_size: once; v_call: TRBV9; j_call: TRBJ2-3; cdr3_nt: TGTGCCAGCAGCGCGTCCGCAGATACGCAGTATTTT; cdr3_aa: CASSASADTQYF
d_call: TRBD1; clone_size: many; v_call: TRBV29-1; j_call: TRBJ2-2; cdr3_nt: TGCAGCGTTACTCGACAGGGTGGCAAAACCGGGGAGCTGTTTTTT; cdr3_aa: CSVTRQGGKTGELFF
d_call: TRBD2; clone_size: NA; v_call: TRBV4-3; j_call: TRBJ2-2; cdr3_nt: TGCGCCAGCAGCCAAGTTAGTCTAGCGGGGACCGGGGAGCTGTTTTTT; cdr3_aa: CASSQVSLAGTGELFF
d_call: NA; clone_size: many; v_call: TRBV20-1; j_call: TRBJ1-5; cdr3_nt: TGCAGTGCTGTCTCCTTTAGCAATCAGCCCCAGCATTTT; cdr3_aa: CSAVSFSNQPQHF
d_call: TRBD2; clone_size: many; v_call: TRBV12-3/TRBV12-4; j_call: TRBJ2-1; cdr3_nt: TGTGCCAGCAGCCTCTGGACTAGTGGTTACAATGAGCAGTTCTTC; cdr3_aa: CASSLWTSGYNEQFF
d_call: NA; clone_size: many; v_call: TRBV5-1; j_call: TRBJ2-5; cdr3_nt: TGCGCCAGCAGCTTGACTGGCTCACCCCCAGAGACCCAGTACTTC; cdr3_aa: CASSLTGSPPETQYF
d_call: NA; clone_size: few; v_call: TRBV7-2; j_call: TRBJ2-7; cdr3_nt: TGTGCCAGCAGCTTAGGAAAGGGTTCTACCTACGAGCAGTACTTC; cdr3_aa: CASSLGKGSTYEQYF
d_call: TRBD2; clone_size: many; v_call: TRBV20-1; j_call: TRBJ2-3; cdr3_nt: TGCAGTGCTAGAGGGCCGGGACTAGCGGGAAACACAGATACGCAGTATTTT; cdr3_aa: CSARGPGLAGNTDTQYF
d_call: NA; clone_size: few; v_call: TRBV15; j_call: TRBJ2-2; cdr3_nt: TGTGCCACCAGCGGATACGGGGGATACACCGGGGAGCTGTTTTTT; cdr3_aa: CATSGYGGYTGELFF
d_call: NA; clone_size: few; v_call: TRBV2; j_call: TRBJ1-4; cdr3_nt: TGTGCCAGCAGATCCGGAGGGGAAAAACTGTTTTTT; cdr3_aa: CASRSGGEKLFF
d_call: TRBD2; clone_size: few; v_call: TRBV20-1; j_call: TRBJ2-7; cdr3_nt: TGCAGTGCTAGGGAAACTAGCGGGAGTGGGTACGAGCAGTACTTC; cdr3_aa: CSARETSGSGYEQYF
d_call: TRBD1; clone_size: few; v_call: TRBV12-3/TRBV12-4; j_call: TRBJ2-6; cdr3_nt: TGTGCCAGCAGTCAGGGGACAGGCCGAAGCTCTGGGGCCAACGTCCTGACTTTC; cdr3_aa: CASSQGTGRSSGANVLTF
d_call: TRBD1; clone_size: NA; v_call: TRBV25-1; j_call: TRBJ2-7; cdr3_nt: TGTGCCAGCAGATCGTGGGGGACAGCGCTGTACTTC; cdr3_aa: CASRSWGTALYF
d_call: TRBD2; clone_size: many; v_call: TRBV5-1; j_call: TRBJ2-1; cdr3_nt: TGCGCCAGCAGCTCATCGTTGGCGGGAGGGATTATGCATGAGCAGTTCTTC; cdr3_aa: CASSSSLAGGIMHEQFF
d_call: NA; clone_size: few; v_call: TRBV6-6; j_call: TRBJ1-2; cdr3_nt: TGTGCCAGCAGTACAGGGAGCGGCTACACCTTC; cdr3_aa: CASSTGSGYTF
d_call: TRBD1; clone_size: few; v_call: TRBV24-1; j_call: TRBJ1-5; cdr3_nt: TGTGCCACCAGTGATCCCCGGACAGGCCTTAGCAATCAGCCCCAGCATTTT; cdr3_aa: CATSDPRTGLSNQPQHF
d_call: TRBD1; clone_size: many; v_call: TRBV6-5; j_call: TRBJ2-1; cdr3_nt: TGTGCCAGCTCCTGGGACAGGAACAATGAGCAGTTCTTC; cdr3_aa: CASSWDRNNEQFF
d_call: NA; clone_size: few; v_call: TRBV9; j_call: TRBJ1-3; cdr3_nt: TGTGCCAGCAGCGTCCCCCAGGGAAACACCATATATTTT; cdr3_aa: CASSVPQGNTIYF
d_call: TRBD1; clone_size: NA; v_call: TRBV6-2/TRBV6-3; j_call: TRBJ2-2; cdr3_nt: TGTGCCAGCAGTTACCTAATCACAGGGGGCAAGACCGGGGAGCTGTTTTTT; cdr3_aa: CASSYLITGGKTGELFF
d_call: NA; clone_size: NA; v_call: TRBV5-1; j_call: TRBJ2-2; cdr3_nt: TGCGCCAGCAGCGAACAACCCCGGAGGGGGGACACCGGGGAGCTGTTTTTT; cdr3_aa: CASSEQPRRGDTGELFF
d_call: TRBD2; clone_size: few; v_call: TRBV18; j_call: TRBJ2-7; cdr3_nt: TGTGCCAGCTCACCAATGGAACTAGCGGGTGGAAGCGAGCAGTACTTC; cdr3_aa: CASSPMELAGGSEQYF
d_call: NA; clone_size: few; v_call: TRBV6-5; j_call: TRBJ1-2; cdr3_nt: TGTGCCAGCAGTACCCCGGGGTCAAACTATGGCTACACCTTC; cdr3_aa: CASSTPGSNYGYTF
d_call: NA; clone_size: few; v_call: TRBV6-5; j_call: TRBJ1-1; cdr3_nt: TGTGCCAGCAGAAGAGCCGGACAGACCGAAGCTTTCTTT; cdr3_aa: CASRRAGQTEAFF
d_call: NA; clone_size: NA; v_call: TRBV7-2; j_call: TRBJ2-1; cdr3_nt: TGTGCCAGCAGCTTAAGGTCGAGGACTTACAATGAGCAGTTCTTC; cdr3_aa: CASSLRSRTYNEQFF
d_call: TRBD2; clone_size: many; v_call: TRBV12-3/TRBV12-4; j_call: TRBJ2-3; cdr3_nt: TGTGCCAGCAGTTTGGCTGCTAGCGGGTATGGGGATACGCAGTATTTT; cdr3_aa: CASSLAASGYGDTQYF
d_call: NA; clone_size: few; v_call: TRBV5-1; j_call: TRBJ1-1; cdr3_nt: TGCGCCAGCAGCTTGCGCCGTAATCCGGAGACTGAAGCTTTCTTT; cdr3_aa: CASSLRRNPETEAFF
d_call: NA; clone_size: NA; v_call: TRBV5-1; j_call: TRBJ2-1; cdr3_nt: TGCGCCAGCAGCTTGGTGGGACTTTACAATGAGCAGTTCTTC; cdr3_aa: CASSLVGLYNEQFF
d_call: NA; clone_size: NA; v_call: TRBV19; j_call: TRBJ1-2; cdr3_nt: TGTGCCAGTAGTATCGGATATGGTCCTTTAGGTGGCTACACCTTC; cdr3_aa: CASSIGYGPLGGYTF
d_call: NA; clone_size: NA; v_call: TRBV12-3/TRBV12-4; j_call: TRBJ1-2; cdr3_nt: TGTGCCAGCAGTTTGTCAACTAACTATGGCTACACCTTC; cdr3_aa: CASSLSTNYGYTF
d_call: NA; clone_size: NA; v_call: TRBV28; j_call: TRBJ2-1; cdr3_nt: TGTGCCAGCGGTGTGTGGAATGAGCAGTTCTTC; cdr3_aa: CASGVWNEQFF
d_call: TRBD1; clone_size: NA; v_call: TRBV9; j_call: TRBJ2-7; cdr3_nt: TGTGCCAGCAGCGTAGCTGGTGGACAGGACTACGAGCAGTACTTC; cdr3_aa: CASSVAGGQDYEQYF
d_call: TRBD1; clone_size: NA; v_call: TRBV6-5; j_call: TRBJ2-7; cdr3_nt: TGTGCCAGCAGTCGCAGGGCGGGACAGGGGTATAATCAGGTGGGCGAGCAGTACTTC; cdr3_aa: CASSRRAGQGYNQVGEQYF
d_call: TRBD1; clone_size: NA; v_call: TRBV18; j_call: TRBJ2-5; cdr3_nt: TGTGCCAGCTCACCAGCGGCAGGGGGCCGTGAGACCCAGTACTTC; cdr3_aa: CASSPAAGGRETQYF
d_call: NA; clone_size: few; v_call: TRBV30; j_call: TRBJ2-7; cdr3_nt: TGTGCCTGGAGTCGGCAGGGGGGAGGCGAGCAGTACTTC; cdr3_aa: CAWSRQGGGEQYF
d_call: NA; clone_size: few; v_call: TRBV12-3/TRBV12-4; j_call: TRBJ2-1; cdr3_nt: TGTGCCAGCACCCCTAAGCAGGATGAGCAGTTCTTC; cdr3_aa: CASTPKQDEQFF
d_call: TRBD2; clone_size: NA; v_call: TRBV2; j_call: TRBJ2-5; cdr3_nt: TGTGCCAGCAAGCGGGACTCCGGGAGGAAGACCCAGTACTTC; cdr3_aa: CASKRDSGRKTQYF
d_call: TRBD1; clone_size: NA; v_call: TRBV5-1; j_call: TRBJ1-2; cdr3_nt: TGCGCCAGCAGCGTGACAGGGGCGTCCGGCTACACCTTC; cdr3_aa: CASSVTGASGYTF
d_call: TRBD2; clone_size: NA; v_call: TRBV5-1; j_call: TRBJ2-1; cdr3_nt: TGCGCCAGCACCCCGACTAGCGGCACCTACAATGAGCAGTTCTTC; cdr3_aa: CASTPTSGTYNEQFF
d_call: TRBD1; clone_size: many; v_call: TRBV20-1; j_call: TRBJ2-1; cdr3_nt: TGCAGTGCTAGAGCCAGGCGCTCCAGGGGGTACAATGAGCAGTTCTTC; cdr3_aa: CSARARRSRGYNEQFF
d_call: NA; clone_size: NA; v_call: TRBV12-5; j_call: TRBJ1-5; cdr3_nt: TGTGCTAGTGTCCCCGTGAGGACGGCCTCCAATCAGCCCCAGCATTTT; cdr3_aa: CASVPVRTASNQPQHF
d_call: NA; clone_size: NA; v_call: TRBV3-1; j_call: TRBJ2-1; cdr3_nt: TGTGCCAGCAGCCAGATAAGCGGTAGGAGCTCCTACAATGAGCAGTTCTTC; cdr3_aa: CASSQISGRSSYNEQFF
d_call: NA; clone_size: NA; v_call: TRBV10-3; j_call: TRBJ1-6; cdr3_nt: TGTGCCATCAGTGCGGACGGGACTGCACCCCTCCACTTT; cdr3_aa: CAISADGTAPLHF
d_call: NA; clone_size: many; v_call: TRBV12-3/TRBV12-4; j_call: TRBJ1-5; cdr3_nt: TGTGCCAGCAGTCCAGGAGCCTCTTATCAGCCCCAGCATTTT; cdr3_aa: CASSPGASYQPQHF
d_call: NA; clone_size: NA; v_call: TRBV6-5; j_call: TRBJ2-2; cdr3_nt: TGTGCCAGCAGTACACGGGACAAGGGAGGTCCCAACACCGGGGAGCTGTTTTTT; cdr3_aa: CASSTRDKGGPNTGELFF
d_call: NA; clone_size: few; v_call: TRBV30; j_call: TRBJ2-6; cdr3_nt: TGTGCCTGGAGTTTCTCTCTGGGGATGCGGGCCAACGTCCTGACTTTC; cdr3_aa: CAWSFSLGMRANVLTF
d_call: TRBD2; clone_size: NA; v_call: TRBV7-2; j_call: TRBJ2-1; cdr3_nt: TGTGCCAGCGGGGTCCTGCGGGAGATTGAGCAGTTCTTC; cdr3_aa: CASGVLREIEQFF
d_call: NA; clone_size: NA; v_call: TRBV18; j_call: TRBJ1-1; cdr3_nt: TGTGCCAGCTCCCCAGCAACTAGGGCTGAAGCTTTCTTT; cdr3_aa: CASSPATRAEAFF
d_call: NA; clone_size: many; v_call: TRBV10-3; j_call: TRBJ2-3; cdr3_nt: TGTGCCATCAGTGTTTCGGAATCAGATACGCAGTATTTT; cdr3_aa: CAISVSESDTQYF